What follows are 27 T cell receptor beta chains derived from one specimen sequenced in a study of shared clonotypes between healthy human individuals (dated by TCRdb to about 2020). Receptor amplification or capture employed the immunoSEQ multiplex PCR assay. As stored in TCRdb, this immuneACCESS dataset retains in-frame rearrangements with V and J assigned. A fraction of the clones does not appear; measured against another copy, unresolved V genes explain less than half of the discrepancy, and the remainder lacks a known reason. The sample has roughly 2.6 million clones on record, over 85% of them singletons. In total, the top ten clones hold around 0.15% of the sample. Sequencing used naive CD4+ T cells sorted from blood. This specimen's cell subset or site label, per the study, means: CD45RA+ positively selected. The receptors originated from a man younger than 35 in good health.

This chain joins TRBV6-6 and TRBJ2-2; D perhaps matches TRBD2 (5 bases). The V gene's germline CDR1 is MNHNY and CDR2 SVGAGI (reference sequence). The CDR3 is 15 residues long. The V end was cut by 6 bases, the J end by 2 bases, with 13 bases between. The CDR3 is CASRPSGINTGELFF. For the CDR3, the DNA is TGTGCCAGCAGGCCCTCGGGGATTAACACCGGGGAGCTGTTTTTT.

The J gene is TRBJ2-3, the V gene TRBV11-2; TRBD2 agrees at 13 bases. V lost 1 base and J lost 7; bases outside the gene matches: 11. The germline V gene encodes CDR1 SGHAT and CDR2 FQNNGV. CDR3 size: 18 residues. The chain's CDR3 is CASSLASLAGGPSNTQYF. The CDR3 DNA reads TGTGCCAGCAGCTTAGCCTCACTAGCGGGAGGGCCGTCGAATACGCAGTATTTT.

This chain connects TRBV30 to TRBJ2-5, with 11 bases aligning to TRBD1. Germline V gene sequence: CDR1 GTSNPN, CDR2 SVGIG (reference sequence). The junction had 6 bases not matched to a gene; V was cut back by 2 bases and J by 4 bases. The CDR3 has 15 residues. This CDR3 is CAWSPGQGALETQYF. CDR3 coding DNA: TGTGCCTGGAGTCCCGGACAGGGGGCGTTAGAGACCCAGTACTTC.

This chain uses TRBV4-2 with TRBJ2-7; 7 nucleotides agree with TRBD2. Germline trimming cut 3 bases from V and 3 bases from J; bases unmatched to any gene: 8. The CDR3 is 15 amino acids. Germline loops: CDR1 LGHNA, CDR2 YNFKEQ. This chain's CDR3 is CASSHRGGGNYEQYF. The CDR3 nucleotides read TGTGCCAGCAGCCATCGCGGGGGAGGGAACTACGAGCAGTACTTC.

The chain combines TRBV18 with TRBJ1-2, with D perhaps TRBD1 (6 bases). CDR1 is KGHSH and CDR2 is LQKENI in the germline V gene. With 0 bases removed from V and 7 bases from J, the gap between germline ends came to 12 bases. The CDR3 contains 14 residues. The CDR3 DNA is TGTGCCAGCTCACCACCGAGCAGGGGCGGTGGCTACACCTTC. This codes for CASSPPSRGGGYTF.

Concerning this clone itself: The sample carries other DNA sequences with the same CDR3. The chain employs TRBV9 and TRBJ2-3, with 7 bases that match TRBD1. Germline V gives CDR1 SGDLS, CDR2 YYNGEE. This CDR3 is 15 amino acids long. V gave up 0 bases and J gave up 3 bases; unmatched junction bases: 4. The CDR3 protein is CASSVVSGGTDTQYF. CDR3 DNA: TGTGCCAGCAGCGTAGTGTCAGGGGGTACAGATACGCAGTATTTT.

The V call is TRBV28, the J call TRBJ1-2; tentatively, D is TRBD1 (5 bases). V was pared by 5 bases and J by 7 bases, with 20 bases between. This CDR3 has 15 amino acids. Germline CDR1 MDHEN, CDR2 SYDVKM. The CDR3 region is CASSVRDSSAVGYTF. The CDR3 region has the DNA TGTGCCAGCAGTGTCAGGGATTCGTCGGCGGTTGGCTACACCTTC.

This chain links TRBV18 with TRBJ2-5; the match to TRBD1 covers 7 bases. Germline V gives CDR1 KGHSH, CDR2 LQKENI. J was trimmed by 2 bases and V by 3 bases; bases with no gene match: 3. This CDR3 has 14 amino acids. CDR3 nucleotide sequence: TGTGCCAGCTCACCGGGACAGAGACAAGAGACCCAGTACTTC. Amino acids: CASSPGQRQETQYF.

The count of this clone is one. The chain carries TRBV2 and TRBJ2-7, with D perhaps matching TRBD2 (7 bases). Trimming left V 11 bases short and J 2 bases short, with 16 bases between. CDR1 and CDR2 (germline): SNHLY, FYNNEI. The CDR3 is made up of 13 amino acids. The DNA of the CDR3 is TGTGCCTCGTCGAGGGGGGGGGCCTACGAGCAGTACTTC. Amino acids: CASSRGGAYEQYF.

This rearrangement joins TRBV18 to TRBJ2-7; D unresolved. The CDR3 spans 17 residues. From germline, CDR1 is KGHSH and CDR2 LQKENI. V dropped 1 base and J dropped 2 bases, with 18 bases sitting between them. As DNA, the CDR3 is TGTGCCAGCTCACCACGGGCCACTGTCGGGTCGCCCTACGAGCAGTACTTC. Its protein product is CASSPRATVGSPYEQYF.

CDR3 sequence: CASSQVGGLAGSYNEQFF. Written as DNA, the CDR3 is TGCGCCAGCAGCCAAGTCGGGGGGCTAGCGGGTTCCTACAATGAGCAGTTCTTC. This sequence joins TRBV4-3 and TRBJ2-1, with 8 positions matching TRBD2. The germline V gene has CDR1 LGHNA and CDR2 YSLEER. The CDR3 covers 18 residues. The trim removed 1 base at V and 1 base at J, leaving 9 bases unmatched.

The gene calls are TRBV19 and TRBJ1-4; the match to TRBD1 covers 10 bases. Germline trimming cut 2 bases from V and 8 bases from J; bases unmatched to any gene: 8. Germline V CDR1 and CDR2: LNHDA, SQIVND (reference sequence). CDR3 length: 16 amino acids. For the CDR3, the DNA is TGTGCCAGTAGTATACTTCCGACAGGGGGCCAGGAAAAACTGTTTTTT. Encoded protein: CASSILPTGGQEKLFF.

This sequence joins TRBV7-2 and TRBJ1-4; a possible D gene is TRBD1 (6 bases). Per the germline V gene, CDR1 is SGHTA and CDR2 is FQGNSA. The CDR3 runs 15 residues. The V and J ends lost 5 bases and 0 bases respectively, with 10 bases between them. CDR3 bases: TGTGCCAGCAGCGGACAGTTATCAACTAATGAAAAACTGTTTTTT. Amino acid sequence: CASSGQLSTNEKLFF.

This chain connects TRBV5-1 to TRBJ2-1; 15 positions match TRBD2. This CDR3 comprises 16 residues. The trim removed 4 bases at V and 8 bases at J, leaving 7 bases unmatched. Germline CDR1 is SGHRS and CDR2 is YFSETQ. The CDR3 region is CASSLRTSGGVYEQFF. The CDR3 DNA sequence: TGCGCCAGCAGCCTGCGGACTAGCGGGGGGGTCTATGAGCAGTTCTTC.

This clone came up once. This chain links TRBV6-5 with TRBJ1-2, with a possible D match to TRBD1 (5 bases). The length of the CDR3 is 13 residues. The V end was cut by 5 bases, the J end by 5 bases, with 12 bases between. Per germline, CDR1 MNHEY and CDR2 SVGAGI. The CDR3 DNA is TGTGCCAGCAGTCCCCGCAGGGTTTATGGCTACACCTTC. Amino acid sequence: CASSPRRVYGYTF.

Concerning this clone itself: Other DNA sequences in this sample translate to the same CDR3. The chain has TRBV7-2 and TRBJ2-3, with D hard to call. Trimming cost V 4 bases and J 0 bases, with 2 bases left between them. CDR1 and CDR2 (germline): SGHTA, FQGNSA. This CDR3 is 12 amino acids long. CDR3 loop: CASSSSTDTQYF. The CDR3 nucleotides read TGTGCCAGCAGCTCGAGCACAGATACGCAGTATTTT.

This clone turned up a few times. Other nucleotide sequences from this sample produce the same CDR3. The chain combines TRBV19 with TRBJ1-2; D uncertain. The V and J ends lost 4 bases and 4 bases respectively, with 4 bases between them. The CDR3 extends over 11 amino acids. In germline, CDR1 is LNHDA, CDR2 SQIVND (reference sequence). The CDR3 DNA reads as TGTGCCAGTAGTACCGGCTATGGCTACACCTTC. Translation: CASSTGYGYTF.

This sequence joins TRBV2 and TRBJ1-2; a possible D gene is TRBD1 (6 bases). The germline CDR1 and CDR2 sequences are SNHLY and FYNNEI. The CDR3 loop spans 14 amino acids. Trimming left V 2 bases short and J 3 bases short, with 10 bases between. CDR3: CASSEQGRHYGYTF. For the CDR3, the DNA is TGTGCCAGCAGTGAACAGGGGAGGCACTATGGCTACACCTTC. The entire variable domain, with the rest obtained from reference TRBV2 and TRBJ1-2, is as follows: EPEVTQTPSHQVTQMGQEVILRCVPISNHLYFYWYRQILGQKVEFLVSFYNNEISEKSEIFDDQFSVERPDGSNFTLKIRSTKLEDSAMYFCASSEQGRHYGYTFGSGTRLTVV.

V and J are TRBV27 and TRBJ1-3; D call uncertain. V was cut by 2 bases and J by 5 bases, with 10 bases left in between. CDR3 length: 14 residues. Germline V lookup: CDR1 MNHEY, CDR2 SMNVEV (reference sequence). The CDR3 region has the DNA TGTGCCAGCAGTTTAACGGGAGTCAGAAACACCATATATTTT. It codes for CASSLTGVRNTIYF.

The chain employs TRBV9 and TRBJ2-3; D ambiguous. Germline V gene sequence: CDR1 SGDLS, CDR2 YYNGEE. The length of the CDR3 is 14 residues. Trimming cost V 4 bases and J 2 bases, with 11 bases left between them. The CDR3 DNA is TGTGCCAGCAGCCCGGATGGGTACACAGATACGCAGTATTTT. Protein: CASSPDGYTDTQYF.

The chain recombines TRBV6-1 with TRBJ1-5, with D hard to call. Deletions cut 6 bases from V and 3 bases from J, with 6 bases between. Germline V gene lookup returns CDR1 MNHNS and CDR2 SASEGT. The CDR3 totals 12 residues. The DNA of the CDR3 is TGTGCCAGCAGCCAGGTCAATCAGCCCCAGCATTTT. It yields the protein CASSQVNQPQHF.

The chain has TRBV28 and TRBJ2-5; 10 bases agree with TRBD1. The J call could be wrong; TRBJ2-7 is a better fit for the DNA end. The CDR3 is 13 residues long. In germline, CDR1 is MDHEN, CDR2 SYDVKM. The CDR3 nucleotides are TGTGCCAGCGGGGACAGGGGATCCTACGAGCAGTACTTC. Amino acids: CASGDRGSYEQYF.

The V gene is TRBV5-1, the J gene TRBJ2-3; 7 bases match TRBD2. CDR3 length equals 15 residues. Germline CDR1 SGHRS, CDR2 YFSETQ. V trimming: 0 bases; J trimming: 2 bases; junction bases outside the gene matches: 3. For the CDR3, the DNA is TGCGCCAGCAGCTTGGTCGGGACTACCACAGATACGCAGTATTTT. It yields the protein CASSLVGTTTDTQYF.

V and J are TRBV7-9 and TRBJ2-2; D is unclear. The CDR3 is 13 residues long. Germline CDR1 SEHNR, CDR2 FQNEAQ (reference sequence). Trimming stripped 11 bases from V and 4 bases from J, with 14 bases between. CDR3 nucleotides: TGTGCCCATACGGGTCGCGGCACCGGGGAGCTGTTTTTT. Translated: CAHTGRGTGELFF.

This clone was recorded only once. The V call is TRBV11-2, the J call TRBJ2-1; perhaps D is TRBD1 or TRBD2 (6 bases each). The CDR3 sequence is 17 residues long. Trimming stripped 4 bases from V and 2 bases from J, with 18 bases between. The germline V gene has CDR1 SGHAT and CDR2 FQNNGV. The CDR3 is CASSSRGTLLPYNEQFF. Here the CDR3 DNA reads TGTGCCAGCAGCTCACGGGGGACACTGTTACCCTACAATGAGCAGTTCTTC.

V and J are TRBV9 and TRBJ2-2; maybe TRBD2 (6 bases). Trimming removed 6 bases from V and 4 bases from J, with 13 bases in between. Looked up from germline, CDR1 is SGDLS and CDR2 is YYNGEE. This CDR3 has 14 residues. CDR3 region: CASTQREATGELFF. In DNA form, the CDR3 reads TGTGCCAGCACCCAGAGGGAGGCCACCGGGGAGCTGTTTTTT.

V usage is TRBV18 and J usage is TRBJ2-7; D gene unclear. This CDR3 has 14 residues. From germline, CDR1 is KGHSH and CDR2 LQKENI. Between the trimmed V and J ends, which lost 3 bases and 7 bases, there was a span of 16 bases. In DNA, the CDR3 is TGTGCCAGCTCACCTTCCTCGCTAGTTGGTGAGCAGTACTTC. This encodes CASSPSSLVGEQYF.